This T cell receptor (beta chain) was observed in a study of a mutant IDH1 vaccine in newly diagnosed glioma. Across the whole study: Patients in the study were vaccinated eight times, receiving shots in weeks 1, 3, 5, 7, 11, 15, 19 and 23. Most patients had radiochemotherapy with temozolomide before enrollment; others had one alone. Mean patient age was around 40 years; around 60% were male and 37.5% female. Regarding the study as a whole: Immune responses induced by vaccination arose in roughly 95% of the patients.

As for time point: week 23, last vaccination. Each dose delivered 300 ug of mutant IDH1 20-mer peptide subcutaneously with imiquimod. TCRdb keeps only in-frame clones here, not all; method: immunoSEQ multiplex PCR. The sample lists approximately 60,000 clones; over 80% were seen once. Notes on this clone: What it recognizes is unknown.

CDR1 and CDR2 (germline): SGHDT, YYEEEE. Trimming removed 2 bases at V and 1 base at J, with 13 bases between. The CDR3 is 16 amino acids. V usage is TRBV5-6 and J usage is TRBJ1-5, with D possibly matching TRBD1 (6 bases). The clonotype was recovered from a man in his forties with glioma. The input for sequencing was PBMCs, taken from a glioma patient whose treatment included an IDH1 peptide vaccine. The CDR3 loop is CASSLTGFRSNQPQHF. The DNA of the CDR3 is TGTGCCAGCAGCTTAACAGGGTTTAGGAGCAATCAGCCCCAGCATTTT.